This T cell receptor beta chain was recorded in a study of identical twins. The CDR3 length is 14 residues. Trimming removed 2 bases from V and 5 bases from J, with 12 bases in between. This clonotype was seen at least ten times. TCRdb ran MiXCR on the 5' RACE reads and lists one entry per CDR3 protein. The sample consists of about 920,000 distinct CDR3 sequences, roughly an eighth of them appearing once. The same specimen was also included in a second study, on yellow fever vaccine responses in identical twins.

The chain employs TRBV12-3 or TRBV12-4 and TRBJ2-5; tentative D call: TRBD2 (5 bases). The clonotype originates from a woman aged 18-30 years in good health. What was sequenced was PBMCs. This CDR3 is CASSLTSSSETQYF. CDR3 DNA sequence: TGTGCCAGCAGTTTAACTTCTAGCTCGGAGACCCAGTACTTC.